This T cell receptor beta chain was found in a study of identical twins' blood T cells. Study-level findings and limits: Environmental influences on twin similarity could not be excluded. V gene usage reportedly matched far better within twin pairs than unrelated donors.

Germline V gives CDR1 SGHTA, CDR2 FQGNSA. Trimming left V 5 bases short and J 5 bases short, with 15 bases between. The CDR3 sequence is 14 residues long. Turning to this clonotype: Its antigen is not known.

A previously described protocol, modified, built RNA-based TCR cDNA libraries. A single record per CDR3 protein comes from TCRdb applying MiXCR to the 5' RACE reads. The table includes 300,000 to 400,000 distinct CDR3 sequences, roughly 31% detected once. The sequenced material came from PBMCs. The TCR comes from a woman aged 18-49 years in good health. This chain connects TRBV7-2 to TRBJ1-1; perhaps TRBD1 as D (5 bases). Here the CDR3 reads CASSPTQGWTEAFF. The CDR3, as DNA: TGTGCCAGCAGCCCAACGCAGGGTTGGACTGAAGCTTTCTTT.